The rows below give T cell receptor beta chains drawn from one sample of a study of blood T cell repertoires in COVID-19. Sequenced by immunoSEQ multiplex PCR; TCRdb stores in-frame clones only, minus some. The table lists over 75,000 clones, about 77% of them singletons, with approximately 15% in the top ten. Sequenced material: peripheral blood. The receptor set was obtained from a human donor in a cohort sampled during active COVID-19. The CDR3 runs from the conserved cysteine through the conserved F or W. The order of the fields is clone size, V gene, D gene, J gene, CDR3 protein, CDR3 DNA. A D gene is named only where the DNA matches it firmly. Where a row states a size, it is once, few, many or the class of an expanded clone; other rows omit it.

>NA|TRBV7-8|TRBD2|TRBJ2-7
CASSSPTSDPYEQYF
TGTGCCAGCAGCTCCCCCACTAGCGACCCCTACGAGCAGTACTTC
>NA|TRBV28|TRBD2|TRBJ2-3
CASSSLGSGRTDTQYF
TGTGCCAGCAGTTCCCTGGGTAGCGGGAGAACAGATACGCAGTATTTT
>NA|TRBV5-8|TRBD2|TRBJ2-3
CASSWGLAGEADTQYF
TGTGCCAGCAGCTGGGGACTAGCGGGAGAGGCAGATACGCAGTATTTT
>NA|TRBV6-5|NA|TRBJ1-2
CASSYSLTGNYGYTF
TGTGCCAGCAGTTACTCCTTGACAGGCAACTATGGCTACACCTTC
>NA|TRBV6-5|TRBD1|TRBJ2-1
CASSYSRGGWYNEQFF
TGTGCCAGCAGTTACTCGCGAGGGGGCTGGTACAATGAGCAGTTCTTC
>NA|TRBV5-1|NA|TRBJ2-7
CASSFPRSSYEQYF
TGCGCCAGCAGCTTTCCTAGGAGCTCCTACGAGCAGTACTTC
>NA|TRBV11-2|TRBD2|TRBJ2-7
CASSPSGKHYEQYF
TGTGCCAGCAGCCCTAGCGGGAAACACTACGAGCAGTACTTC
>NA|TRBV7-9|TRBD2|TRBJ2-1
CASSRKRREINEQFF
TGTGCCAGCAGCCGAAAAAGGCGGGAGATCAATGAGCAGTTCTTC
>NA|TRBV29-1|TRBD2|TRBJ2-1
CSVGSGRAVEQFF
TGCAGCGTCGGAAGCGGGAGAGCGGTTGAGCAGTTCTTC
>NA|TRBV18|NA|TRBJ2-3
CASSQRGGSTDTQYF
TGTGCCAGCTCGCAGAGGGGGGGCAGCACAGATACGCAGTATTTT
>NA|TRBV28|NA|TRBJ2-7
CASRPGPLYEQYF
TGTGCCAGCAGGCCGGGTCCGTTATACGAGCAGTACTTC
>NA|TRBV6-2/TRBV6-3|TRBD2|TRBJ2-5
CASSRRTTSGGTQYF
TGTGCCAGCAGTCGACGTACAACTAGCGGGGGGACCCAGTACTTC
>once|TRBV4-2|NA|TRBJ2-2
CASSQVVEINTGELFF
TGTGCCAGCAGCCAAGTTGTGGAGATTAACACCGGGGAGCTGTTTTTT
>NA|TRBV5-1|TRBD2|TRBJ2-1
CASSPGGGPIGEQFF
TGCGCCAGCAGCCCTGGCGGGGGGCCAATCGGAGAGCAGTTCTTC
>few|TRBV19|NA|TRBJ1-5
CASSRRTVNQPQHF
TGTGCCAGTAGTAGGAGGACCGTAAATCAGCCCCAGCATTTT
>NA|TRBV2|NA|TRBJ1-6
CASRIRHGSSSYNSPLHF
TGTGCCAGCAGAATCCGACACGGTTCGAGCTCCTATAATTCACCCCTCCACTTT
>NA|TRBV30|NA|TRBJ1-1
CAWRFPKTEAFF
TGTGCCTGGAGATTCCCTAAGACTGAAGCTTTCTTT
>few|TRBV10-2|TRBD2|TRBJ2-1
CASNENGLAGYNEQFF
TGCGCCAGCAATGAAAACGGGCTAGCGGGGTACAATGAGCAGTTCTTC
>NA|TRBV28|NA|TRBJ1-6
CASSDSYGSGNSPLHF
TGTGCCAGCAGTGACTCGTACGGGTCCGGGAATTCACCCCTCCACTTT
>NA|TRBV18|NA|TRBJ1-1
CASSTGGSESTEAFF
TGTGCCAGCTCGACGGGGGGGTCCGAGAGCACTGAAGCTTTCTTT
>NA|TRBV4-1|NA|TRBJ1-5
CASTPGVYSNQPQHF
TGCGCCAGCACCCCGGGGGTATATAGCAATCAGCCCCAGCATTTT
>NA|TRBV18|NA|TRBJ1-5
CASSPFAGPQHF
TGTGCCAGCTCACCGTTCGCGGGGCCCCAGCATTTT
>NA|TRBV6-5|TRBD2|TRBJ2-3
CASSYRASGVTDTQYF
TGTGCCAGCAGTTACAGGGCTAGCGGGGTCACAGATACGCAGTATTTT
>NA|TRBV6-5|NA|TRBJ2-7
CASSRDKVEQYF
TGTGCCAGCAGCAGGGATAAAGTCGAGCAGTACTTC
>NA|TRBV5-5|NA|TRBJ2-7
CASSLGVTVHEQYF
TGTGCCAGCAGCTTGGGAGTGACAGTCCACGAGCAGTACTTC
>NA|TRBV2|NA|TRBJ1-5
CASSADVGQSGNQPQHF
TGTGCCAGCAGTGCGGATGTTGGGCAGTCGGGCAATCAGCCCCAGCATTTT
>NA|TRBV7-8|NA|TRBJ1-5
CASSLEGHQPQHF
TGTGCCAGCAGCTTAGAGGGGCACCAGCCCCAGCATTTT
>NA|TRBV2|NA|TRBJ1-6
CASGRLASSNSPLHF
TGTGCCAGCGGGAGACTCGCGAGTTCGAATTCACCCCTCCACTTT
>NA|TRBV11-2|NA|TRBJ2-5
CASSRVGETQYF
TGTGCCAGCAGCCGGGTCGGGGAGACCCAGTACTTC
>NA|TRBV2|NA|TRBJ2-2
CASSQAETTGELFF
TGTGCCAGCAGCCAGGCAGAAACCACCGGGGAGCTGTTTTTT
>NA|TRBV7-9|NA|TRBJ2-1
CASSLGLANNEQFF
TGTGCCAGCAGCTTAGGGCTAGCAAACAATGAGCAGTTCTTC
>NA|TRBV29-1|NA|TRBJ1-4
CSVEGSGPDEKLFF
TGCAGCGTTGAAGGATCGGGTCCTGATGAAAAACTGTTTTTT
>NA|TRBV21-1|NA|TRBJ2-7
CASSKDARQGAHEQYF
TGTGCCAGCAGCAAAGATGCGAGACAGGGCGCCCACGAGCAGTACTTC
>NA|TRBV6-5|TRBD2|TRBJ2-4
CASTKSGGRSDIQYF
TGTGCCAGCACTAAAAGCGGGGGCCGGTCGGACATTCAGTACTTC